What follows are 19 T cell receptor beta chains derived from one specimen sequenced in a study of blood T cell repertoires in COVID-19. Profiled with immunoSEQ multiplex PCR; TCRdb holds only in-frame clones, not every one. This sample has some 100,000 clones; roughly nine tenths occur once, and the top ten carry 0.85% to 1%. The specimen sequenced was peripheral blood. All receptors come from a man aged 60-69 years with acute or convalescent COVID-19.

The V and J genes are TRBV5-1 and TRBJ1-2; a weak D match, TRBD1 (6 bases). The CDR3 is 15 amino acids. V lost 0 bases and J lost 0, with 9 bases in between. Looked up from germline, CDR1 is SGHRS and CDR2 is YFSETQ. CDR3: CASSLAGTPNYGYTF. The CDR3 DNA follows: TGCGCCAGCAGCTTGGCAGGGACACCTAACTATGGCTACACCTTC.

This sequence joins TRBV11-1 and TRBJ2-1; D is uncertain. This CDR3 is built from 15 residues. V lost 3 bases, J lost 6 bases, and 15 bases lay in between. Germline loops: CDR1 SGHAT, CDR2 FQDESV (reference sequence). The CDR3 loop is CASSFGKTLSNEQFF. The CDR3 nucleotides are TGTGCCAGCAGCTTCGGTAAGACTCTTTCCAATGAGCAGTTCTTC.

V usage is TRBV5-1 and J usage is TRBJ2-7, with D possibly being TRBD2 (7 bases). Trimming removed 6 bases from V and 2 bases from J, with 9 bases in between. The CDR3 contains 12 residues. The germline CDR1 and CDR2 sequences are SGHRS and YFSETQ. The CDR3 DNA is TGCGCCAGCAAGCGGGACACCTACGAGCAGTACTTC. Translation gives CASKRDTYEQYF.

The chain uses TRBV19 and TRBJ1-4; tentative D call: TRBD1 (5 bases). Trimming shortened V by 7 bases and J by 5 bases, and 14 bases separated the two germline ends. The germline gives CDR1 LNHDA, CDR2 SQIVND (reference sequence). CDR3 length equals 14 residues. CDR3 sequence: CASISGAGNEKLFF. The CDR3 bases are TGTGCCAGTATTAGTGGGGCAGGGAATGAAAAACTGTTTTTT.

Comment on this clone: Other nucleotide sequences from this sample produce the same CDR3. This chain connects TRBV2 to TRBJ1-3, with D unresolved. This CDR3 contains 15 residues. With 0 bases removed from V and 0 bases from J, the gap between germline ends came to 6 bases. Germline assignment: CDR1 SNHLY and CDR2 FYNNEI. CDR3 sequence reads: CASSEARFSGNTIYF. The CDR3, as DNA: TGTGCCAGCAGTGAAGCGCGATTCTCTGGAAACACCATATATTTT. The full variable domain, completed using reference TRBV2 and TRBJ1-3, is EPEVTQTPSHQVTQMGQEVILRCVPISNHLYFYWYRQILGQKVEFLVSFYNNEISEKSEIFDDQFSVERPDGSNFTLKIRSTKLEDSAMYFCASSEARFSGNTIYFGEGSWLTVV.

The rearrangement uses TRBV19 and TRBJ1-4; D unresolved. Trimming left V 6 bases short and J 8 bases short, with 16 bases between. The CDR3 contains 14 residues. Germline V gives CDR1 LNHDA, CDR2 SQIVND (reference sequence). CDR3 in amino acids: CASRPGRFDEKLFF. In DNA, the CDR3 is TGTGCCAGTAGACCCGGGAGGTTCGACGAAAAACTGTTTTTT.

The chain couples TRBV29-1 to TRBJ1-2, with D possibly TRBD1 on 6 matching bases. Germline values: CDR1 SQVTM, CDR2 ANQGSEA. The CDR3 runs to 12 residues. V was shortened by 4 bases and J by 8 bases, with 14 bases between the two germline ends. DNA of the CDR3: TGCAGCGTTGGAACCAGGGGCGGGGGCTACACCTTC. It is translated as CSVGTRGGGYTF.

This chain joins TRBV7-8 and TRBJ2-1; 16 positions match TRBD2. The junction had 9 bases not matched to a gene; V was cut back by 5 bases and J by 2 bases. CDR1 and CDR2 from the germline V gene are SGHVS and FQNEAQ. The CDR3 extends over 19 amino acids. The CDR3 sequence: CASSQGLAGGTTAYNEQFF. In DNA, the CDR3 is TGTGCCAGCAGCCAGGGACTAGCGGGAGGGACGACTGCCTACAATGAGCAGTTCTTC.

This chain joins TRBV6-2 or TRBV6-3 and TRBJ2-7, with 10 bases that match TRBD2. V shed 5 bases and J 3 bases; nucleotides not matched to a gene: 13. CDR3 length equals 17 residues. CDR1 is MNHEY, CDR2 SVGEGT, per germline. The CDR3 sequence: CASSPWVGPSGSYEQYF. CDR3 in DNA: TGTGCCAGCAGTCCCTGGGTTGGGCCTAGCGGGAGCTACGAGCAGTACTTC.

The chain couples TRBV29-1 to TRBJ1-3; 8 bases line up with TRBD1. Germline CDR1 reads SQVTM; CDR2 reads ANQGSEA. The CDR3 consists of 15 residues. Unmatched junction bases numbered 5, after V lost 4 bases and J lost 0 bases. In DNA, the CDR3 is TGCAGCGTTGGGGACAGGAGATCCTCTGGAAACACCATATATTTT. Amino acids: CSVGDRRSSGNTIYF.

This chain joins TRBV6-1 and TRBJ2-2, with D possibly TRBD1 on 5 matching bases. The germline V gene encodes CDR1 MNHNS and CDR2 SASEGT. CDR3 length: 14 amino acids. V was pared by 1 base and J by 3 bases, with 6 bases between. CDR3 region: CASSEGTHTGELFF. The CDR3 region has the DNA TGTGCCAGCAGTGAAGGGACACACACCGGGGAGCTGTTTTTT.

V gene TRBV6-2 or TRBV6-3 combines with J gene TRBJ1-2; 12 positions match TRBD1. The CDR3 has 18 amino acids. V gave up 0 bases and J gave up 1 base; unmatched junction bases: 6. CDR1 MNHEY and CDR2 SVGEGT come from the germline V gene. CDR3: CASSYSTGTGGGNYGYTF. CDR3 coding DNA: TGTGCCAGCAGTTACTCGACGGGGACAGGGGGCGGTAACTATGGCTACACCTTC.

The chain employs TRBV9 and TRBJ2-2; TRBD1 aligns across 7 bases. V shed 4 bases, J shed 2 bases, and the junction held 5 bases outside the gene matches. This CDR3 region has 15 residues. The germline CDR1 and CDR2 sequences are SGDLS and YYNGEE. The CDR3 nucleotides are TGTGCCAGCAGCATACAGGGGACCAACACCGGGGAGCTGTTTTTT. Protein sequence: CASSIQGTNTGELFF.

The rearrangement links TRBV10-2 to TRBJ2-7, with TRBD2 matching 7 bases. Germline values: CDR1 WSHSY, CDR2 SAAADI. Trimming cost V 7 bases and J 4 bases; bases outside gene matches: 13. The CDR3 is 15 residues long. CDR3 sequence: CASKVETSILYEQYF. CDR3 bases: TGCGCCAGCAAGGTAGAGACTAGCATTCTGTACGAGCAGTACTTC.

The chain carries TRBV11-3 and TRBJ1-1; a weak D match, TRBD1 (5 bases). Germline CDR1 SGHNT, CDR2 YENEEA. Trimming shortened V by 5 bases and J by 1 base, and 11 bases separated the two germline ends. The CDR3 extends over 14 amino acids. The CDR3 DNA reads as TGTGCCAGCAGCCCCGGCAGGGCGAACACTGAAGCTTTCTTT. Translation gives CASSPGRANTEAFF.

The chain uses TRBV5-1 and TRBJ2-3; 9 positions agree with TRBD2. Trimming removed 4 bases from V and 4 bases from J; junction bases left unmatched: 10. Germline assignment: CDR1 SGHRS and CDR2 YFSETQ. This CDR3 has 16 amino acids. DNA for the CDR3: TGCGCCAGCAGCCCGGGTAGCGGGAGAGTTGCAGATACGCAGTATTTT. It encodes CASSPGSGRVADTQYF.

This chain uses TRBV15 with TRBJ1-6; 7 nucleotides agree with TRBD1. This CDR3 spans 19 amino acids. The germline V gene has CDR1 LNHNV and CDR2 YYDKDF (reference sequence). The ends lost 0 bases at V and 12 bases at J; junction bases unmatched: 20. Written as DNA, the CDR3 is TGTGCCACCAGCAGAGATCCAATCAAACTGCCCGGGACAGAACAACCCCTCCACTTT. It is translated as CATSRDPIKLPGTEQPLHF.

The V and J genes are TRBV19 and TRBJ1-1; a possible D gene is TRBD1 (5 bases). V was pared by 7 bases and J by 1 base, with 16 bases between. Germline CDR1 LNHDA, CDR2 SQIVND (reference sequence). The CDR3 loop spans 15 amino acids. CDR3 region: CASILRGTANTEAFF. CDR3 nucleotide sequence: TGTGCCAGTATTTTGCGGGGGACGGCGAACACTGAAGCTTTCTTT.

The CDR3 sequence: CASSHIRSGRDRSYNEQFF. CDR3 DNA: TGTGCCAGCAGCCACATCCGGAGCGGGAGGGACCGCTCCTACAATGAGCAGTTCTTC. The V gene is TRBV11-2, the J gene TRBJ2-1; 10 bases map to TRBD2. The V gene end was trimmed by 5 bases and the J gene end by 0 bases; junction bases not matched to a gene: 13. The CDR3 is made up of 19 amino acids. Germline values: CDR1 SGHAT, CDR2 FQNNGV.